This T cell receptor (beta chain) is drawn from a study of OX40 agonist ivuxolimab in advanced cancers. This clone showed up just a few times. Method: immunoSEQ multiplex PCR; TCRdb's copy keeps in-frame clones and lacks some. The data show about 80,000 clones, 87% seen once. Trimming removed 6 bases at V and 2 bases at J, with 7 bases between. Germline assignment: CDR1 SGHNT and CDR2 YENEEA. This CDR3 comprises 12 residues. The source was CD4+ or CD8+ T cells sorted from blood, collected in a trial of the OX40 agonist ivuxolimab. V is TRBV11-3 and J is TRBJ1-1, with D unresolved. The TCR comes from an adult with an advanced solid tumor such as melanoma, head and neck, liver or kidney cancer. CDR3 protein: CASSRRNTEAFF. CDR3 DNA sequence: TGTGCCAGCAGTAGGAGAAACACTGAAGCTTTCTTT.